This TCR beta chain was observed in a study of identical twins. TCRdb passed the 5' RACE reads through MiXCR, listing each CDR3 protein once. Among under 1 million distinct CDR3 sequences, around 12% were seen once, and the ten largest hold about 1.5%. This clonotype was recorded many times. Every one of the donors was a healthy Caucasian. These data were likewise used in another study, on yellow fever vaccine responses in identical twins. That paper states: It has been reported that, in twins, the vaccine T cell response seemed partly convergent and partly personalized.

This TCR derives from a woman aged 18-30 years in good health. The source material was PBMCs.

The CDR3 coding sequence is TGTGCCAGCAGCAGGCAGGGGCCCCTTCATGAAAAACTGTTTTTT. Translation gives CASSRQGPLHEKLFF. V and J are TRBV2 and TRBJ1-4; D is possibly TRBD1 (6 bases). Germline CDR1 reads SNHLY; CDR2 reads FYNNEI. The CDR3 length is 15 residues. V gave up 6 bases and J gave up 6 bases, with 17 bases separating them.